This is a list of T cell receptor beta chains from one sample in a study of OX40 agonist ivuxolimab in advanced cancers. Clones were sequenced by immunoSEQ multiplex PCR, and TCRdb holds only the in-frame ones, with some missing. The table has more than 60,000 clones, around 93% seen once. Sample: CD4+ or CD8+ T cells sorted from blood, taken in a trial of the OX40 agonist ivuxolimab. The receptors here all came from an adult with an advanced solid tumor such as melanoma, head and neck, liver or kidney cancer. Each CDR3 is given with its conserved first and last residue. D genes are given only for firm matches. Expanded clones are given a class, and other clones once, few, many or no size at all.

J gene: TRBJ1-2
clone size: NA
D gene: TRBD1
V gene: TRBV5-6
CDR3 protein: CASSLVGQANYGYTF
CDR3 DNA: TGTGCCAGCAGCTTAGTCGGACAGGCCAACTATGGCTACACCTTC

J gene: TRBJ1-1
clone size: NA
D gene: NA
V gene: TRBV2
CDR3 protein: CATPGVYQAFF
CDR3 DNA: TGTGCCACCCCCGGCGTGTACCAAGCTTTCTTT

J gene: TRBJ1-2
clone size: NA
D gene: TRBD1
V gene: TRBV30
CDR3 protein: CAWSRQGGYIDYGYTF
CDR3 DNA: TGTGCCTGGAGTAGACAGGGAGGTTACATCGACTATGGCTACACCTTC

J gene: TRBJ2-7
clone size: NA
D gene: TRBD1
V gene: TRBV7-2
CDR3 protein: CASSSWTGGFGEQYF
CDR3 DNA: TGTGCCAGCAGCTCGTGGACAGGGGGTTTTGGAGAGCAGTACTTC

J gene: TRBJ2-5
clone size: once
D gene: TRBD1
V gene: TRBV28
CDR3 protein: CASSLSSDRVVETQYF
CDR3 DNA: TGTGCCAGCAGTTTATCGTCCGACAGGGTGGTAGAGACCCAGTACTTC

J gene: TRBJ2-3
clone size: NA
D gene: TRBD2
V gene: TRBV5-4
CDR3 protein: CASRTGTSGADTQYF
CDR3 DNA: TGTGCCAGCAGGACGGGAACTAGCGGTGCAGATACGCAGTATTTT

J gene: TRBJ2-1
clone size: NA
D gene: NA
V gene: TRBV9
CDR3 protein: CASTLMGGHEQFF
CDR3 DNA: TGTGCCAGCACACTTATGGGGGGCCATGAGCAGTTCTTC

J gene: TRBJ2-5
clone size: NA
D gene: NA
V gene: TRBV27
CDR3 protein: CASSSIIDSLQETQYF
CDR3 DNA: TGTGCCAGCAGTTCGATCATAGACAGCCTTCAAGAGACCCAGTACTTC

J gene: TRBJ2-1
clone size: NA
D gene: TRBD1
V gene: TRBV27
CDR3 protein: CASSLGQTGNNEQFF
CDR3 DNA: TGTGCCAGCAGTTTAGGACAGACAGGGAACAATGAGCAGTTCTTC

J gene: TRBJ2-1
clone size: once
D gene: TRBD1
V gene: TRBV28
CDR3 protein: CASSPDRGTYSYNEQFF
CDR3 DNA: TGTGCCAGCAGTCCGGACAGGGGAACCTACTCCTACAATGAGCAGTTCTTC

J gene: TRBJ1-1
clone size: NA
D gene: TRBD1
V gene: TRBV9
CDR3 protein: CASSATGDPGVAFF
CDR3 DNA: TGTGCCAGCAGCGCAACAGGGGACCCGGGAGTTGCTTTCTTT

J gene: TRBJ2-7
clone size: NA
D gene: NA
V gene: TRBV11-2
CDR3 protein: CASSLVLIHEQYF
CDR3 DNA: TGTGCCAGCAGCTTAGTTCTTATCCACGAGCAGTACTTC

J gene: TRBJ2-7
clone size: NA
D gene: TRBD2
V gene: TRBV27
CDR3 protein: CASSLMGGVNEQYF
CDR3 DNA: TGTGCCAGCAGTTTAATGGGGGGGGTTAACGAGCAGTACTTC

J gene: TRBJ1-1
clone size: NA
D gene: TRBD1
V gene: TRBV11-3
CDR3 protein: CASSENTRQGNTEAFF
CDR3 DNA: TGTGCCAGCAGCGAGAACACACGACAGGGGAACACTGAAGCTTTCTTT

J gene: TRBJ2-5
clone size: NA
D gene: NA
V gene: TRBV11-2
CDR3 protein: CASSFGETQYF
CDR3 DNA: TGTGCCAGCAGCTTTGGGGAGACCCAGTACTTC

J gene: TRBJ2-7
clone size: NA
D gene: NA
V gene: TRBV29-1
CDR3 protein: CSTHSGYEQYF
CDR3 DNA: TGCAGCACCCATTCTGGGTACGAGCAGTACTTC

J gene: TRBJ2-1
clone size: NA
D gene: NA
V gene: TRBV19
CDR3 protein: CASSDRSYNEQFF
CDR3 DNA: TGTGCCAGTTCGGATCGGAGCTACAATGAGCAGTTCTTC

J gene: TRBJ1-6
clone size: NA
D gene: TRBD1
V gene: TRBV6-5
CDR3 protein: CASSTGTEDNSPLHF
CDR3 DNA: TGTGCCAGCAGCACCGGGACAGAAGATAATTCACCCCTCCACTTT

J gene: TRBJ2-3
clone size: NA
D gene: TRBD2
V gene: TRBV14
CDR3 protein: CASSLLAGVSTDTQYF
CDR3 DNA: TGTGCCAGCAGCCTGCTAGCGGGAGTGAGCACAGATACGCAGTATTTT

J gene: TRBJ2-7
clone size: NA
D gene: TRBD1
V gene: TRBV19
CDR3 protein: CASSAGTGHYEQYF
CDR3 DNA: TGTGCCAGTAGTGCCGGGACAGGGCACTACGAGCAGTACTTC

J gene: TRBJ1-4
clone size: NA
D gene: TRBD1
V gene: TRBV27
CDR3 protein: CASSPRDRGPYEKLFF
CDR3 DNA: TGTGCCAGCAGTCCCCGGGACAGGGGGCCTTATGAAAAACTGTTTTTT

J gene: TRBJ1-6
clone size: NA
D gene: TRBD1
V gene: TRBV7-8
CDR3 protein: CASSLQGQGVRTYNSPLHF
CDR3 DNA: TGTGCCAGCAGCTTACAGGGACAGGGCGTACGGACCTATAATTCACCCCTCCACTTT

J gene: TRBJ1-2
clone size: NA
D gene: NA
V gene: TRBV7-8
CDR3 protein: CASSLSGSFYTF
CDR3 DNA: TGTGCCAGCAGCTTAAGCGGGTCTTTCTACACCTTC

J gene: TRBJ2-2
clone size: NA
D gene: TRBD1
V gene: TRBV7-3
CDR3 protein: CASSFLTGTGYTGELFF
CDR3 DNA: TGTGCCAGCAGCTTCCTTACCGGGACAGGGTACACCGGGGAGCTGTTTTTT

J gene: TRBJ2-7
clone size: few
D gene: NA
V gene: TRBV7-2
CDR3 protein: CASSNLLTYEQYF
CDR3 DNA: TGTGCCAGCAGCAACCTCTTAACCTACGAGCAGTACTTC

J gene: TRBJ1-1
clone size: NA
D gene: TRBD1
V gene: TRBV27
CDR3 protein: CASSLTGYTEAFF
CDR3 DNA: TGTGCCAGCAGTTTGACAGGGTACACTGAAGCTTTCTTT

J gene: TRBJ1-4
clone size: NA
D gene: NA
V gene: TRBV5-4
CDR3 protein: CASSLASDGEKLFF
CDR3 DNA: TGTGCCAGCAGCTTGGCCTCCGATGGGGAAAAACTGTTTTTT

J gene: TRBJ1-2
clone size: NA
D gene: NA
V gene: TRBV6-5
CDR3 protein: CASSYGQVYGYTF
CDR3 DNA: TGTGCCAGCAGTTACGGCCAGGTCTATGGCTACACCTTC

J gene: TRBJ1-1
clone size: once
D gene: NA
V gene: TRBV21-1
CDR3 protein: CASSKATERDGLNTEAFF
CDR3 DNA: TGTGCCAGCAGCAAAGCGACGGAAAGGGACGGATTGAACACTGAAGCTTTCTTT

J gene: TRBJ2-1
clone size: NA
D gene: NA
V gene: TRBV19
CDR3 protein: CASSIGGSEQFF
CDR3 DNA: TGTGCCAGTAGTATCGGGGGTAGCGAGCAGTTCTTC

J gene: TRBJ2-1
clone size: once
D gene: TRBD2
V gene: TRBV2
CDR3 protein: CASSELAGAGNEQFF
CDR3 DNA: TGTGCCAGCAGTGAACTAGCGGGAGCGGGAAATGAGCAGTTCTTC

J gene: TRBJ2-1
clone size: NA
D gene: TRBD2
V gene: TRBV9
CDR3 protein: CASSGAGTKLYNEQFF
CDR3 DNA: TGTGCCAGCAGCGGGGCCGGGACTAAGTTATACAATGAGCAGTTCTTC

J gene: TRBJ1-5
clone size: NA
D gene: TRBD1
V gene: TRBV27
CDR3 protein: CASSSGTGGRQPQHF
CDR3 DNA: TGTGCCAGCAGTTCCGGGACAGGGGGCCGCCAGCCCCAGCATTTT

J gene: TRBJ1-2
clone size: NA
D gene: TRBD1
V gene: TRBV2
CDR3 protein: CASTQGAHGYTF
CDR3 DNA: TGTGCCAGCACACAGGGGGCCCATGGCTACACCTTC

J gene: TRBJ2-3
clone size: NA
D gene: NA
V gene: TRBV20-1
CDR3 protein: CSARGSGTQYF
CDR3 DNA: TGCAGTGCTAGAGGAAGTGGTACGCAGTATTTT

J gene: TRBJ1-2
clone size: NA
D gene: NA
V gene: TRBV13
CDR3 protein: CASSFGQAVYTF
CDR3 DNA: TGTGCCAGCAGCTTTGGTCAGGCGGTCTACACCTTC

J gene: TRBJ2-1
clone size: NA
D gene: NA
V gene: TRBV4-2
CDR3 protein: CASAEGLDKSNEQFF
CDR3 DNA: TGTGCCAGCGCTGAGGGGCTCGACAAGAGCAATGAGCAGTTCTTC

J gene: TRBJ2-3
clone size: NA
D gene: TRBD2
V gene: TRBV27
CDR3 protein: CASSPTSGTSTDTQYF
CDR3 DNA: TGTGCCAGCAGTCCAACTAGCGGAACTAGCACAGATACGCAGTATTTT

J gene: TRBJ1-5
clone size: NA
D gene: NA
V gene: TRBV7-9
CDR3 protein: CASSLLSGSSNQPQHF
CDR3 DNA: TGTGCCAGCAGCCTCCTATCAGGGAGCAGCAATCAGCCCCAGCATTTT

J gene: TRBJ1-1
clone size: NA
D gene: TRBD1
V gene: TRBV29-1
CDR3 protein: CSAFSGTENTEAFF
CDR3 DNA: TGCAGCGCCTTCTCCGGGACAGAAAACACTGAAGCTTTCTTT

J gene: TRBJ1-4
clone size: NA
D gene: NA
V gene: TRBV7-8
CDR3 protein: CASTRTGRGVGNEKLFF
CDR3 DNA: TGTGCCAGCACCCGAACGGGCAGGGGTGTAGGTAATGAAAAACTGTTTTTT

J gene: TRBJ2-3
clone size: NA
D gene: NA
V gene: TRBV6-5
CDR3 protein: CASSYLEMGGTDTQYF
CDR3 DNA: TGTGCCAGCAGTTACCTTGAAATGGGGGGCACAGATACGCAGTATTTT

J gene: TRBJ2-7
clone size: NA
D gene: NA
V gene: TRBV5-1
CDR3 protein: CASSLEDRGPYEQYF
CDR3 DNA: TGCGCCAGCAGCCTAGAGGACCGGGGCCCCTACGAGCAGTACTTC

J gene: TRBJ2-7
clone size: NA
D gene: NA
V gene: TRBV9
CDR3 protein: CASSAGIYYEQYF
CDR3 DNA: TGTGCCAGCAGCGCCGGGATCTACTACGAGCAGTACTTC

J gene: TRBJ1-2
clone size: few
D gene: NA
V gene: TRBV7-2
CDR3 protein: CASSWAGGNYGYTF
CDR3 DNA: TGTGCCAGCAGCTGGGCCGGAGGGAACTATGGCTACACCTTC

J gene: TRBJ1-5
clone size: NA
D gene: TRBD1
V gene: TRBV30
CDR3 protein: CAWSGEGAQPQHF
CDR3 DNA: TGTGCCTGGAGTGGAGAGGGGGCTCAGCCCCAGCATTTT

J gene: TRBJ2-5
clone size: few
D gene: NA
V gene: TRBV27
CDR3 protein: CASSRSAVGAETQYF
CDR3 DNA: TGTGCCAGCAGTCGCTCCGCGGTGGGTGCGGAGACCCAGTACTTC

J gene: TRBJ2-3
clone size: NA
D gene: NA
V gene: TRBV7-8
CDR3 protein: CASSPRVVGDTQYF
CDR3 DNA: TGTGCCAGCAGCCCCAGGGTTGTCGGAGATACGCAGTATTTT

J gene: TRBJ2-7
clone size: NA
D gene: TRBD2
V gene: TRBV6-6
CDR3 protein: CASSYGRGEQYF
CDR3 DNA: TGTGCCAGCAGTTACGGGCGGGGGGAGCAGTACTTC

J gene: TRBJ2-3
clone size: NA
D gene: TRBD1
V gene: TRBV29-1
CDR3 protein: CSALKQGVGDTQYF
CDR3 DNA: TGCAGCGCCCTGAAACAGGGGGTGGGAGATACGCAGTATTTT

J gene: TRBJ2-7
clone size: NA
D gene: TRBD2
V gene: TRBV28
CDR3 protein: CASTPVGSGSHEQYF
CDR3 DNA: TGTGCCAGCACCCCGGTCGGTAGCGGGAGTCACGAGCAGTACTTC

J gene: TRBJ2-7
clone size: NA
D gene: NA
V gene: TRBV27
CDR3 protein: CASSSGQMLSYEQYF
CDR3 DNA: TGTGCCAGCAGTTCCGGACAGATGTTATCCTACGAGCAGTACTTC

J gene: TRBJ2-7
clone size: NA
D gene: NA
V gene: TRBV5-1
CDR3 protein: CASSLAPGIPTIEQYF
CDR3 DNA: TGCGCCAGCAGCTTGGCCCCCGGCATACCTACGATCGAGCAGTACTTC